A selection of T cell receptor beta chains follows, all from one sample in a study of T-cell memory formation after mild COVID-19. TCRdb fed the 5' RACE reads into MiXCR, producing one record per CDR3 protein. The sample has hundreds of thousands of distinct CDR3 sequences, roughly 15% seen once. The sequencing sample was made of PBMCs or a T cell subset sorted from them (not recorded which). All receptors come from a man aged 18-30 years who had mild COVID-19 (a few samples of this study predate the infection). Cell type and time point are not known. CDR3s include the opening cysteine and the closing phenylalanine or tryptophan. The order of the fields is clone size, V gene, J gene, D gene, CDR3 protein, CDR3 DNA. The D gene is left open where the match is weak. Clone size appears in some rows only: once, few, many, or a class for an expanded clone.

clone_size: many; v_call: TRBV7-2; j_call: TRBJ1-1; d_call: NA; cdr3_aa: CASSTRSAGEAFF; cdr3_nt: TGTGCCAGCAGCACCAGATCGGCGGGTGAAGCTTTCTTT
clone_size: few; v_call: TRBV2; j_call: TRBJ2-2; d_call: TRBD2; cdr3_aa: CASRTGTSGDLNTGELFF; cdr3_nt: TGTGCCAGCAGAACCGGGACTAGCGGGGACTTGAACACCGGGGAGCTGTTTTTT
clone_size: few; v_call: TRBV5-1; j_call: TRBJ2-7; d_call: NA; cdr3_aa: CASSLLANYEQYF; cdr3_nt: TGCGCCAGCAGCTTGCTGGCGAACTACGAGCAGTACTTC
clone_size: few; v_call: TRBV5-1; j_call: TRBJ2-1; d_call: NA; cdr3_aa: CASSLEGIAYNEQFF; cdr3_nt: TGCGCCAGCAGCTTGGAGGGAATCGCCTACAATGAGCAGTTCTTC
clone_size: many; v_call: TRBV4-3; j_call: TRBJ1-6; d_call: NA; cdr3_aa: CASSQIQGPRDSPLHF; cdr3_nt: TGCGCCAGCAGCCAAATTCAGGGGCCAAGGGATTCACCCCTCCACTTT
clone_size: NA; v_call: TRBV12-3/TRBV12-4; j_call: TRBJ2-5; d_call: NA; cdr3_aa: CASSLWAETQYF; cdr3_nt: TGTGCCAGCAGTTTATGGGCGGAGACCCAGTACTTC
clone_size: few; v_call: TRBV11-2; j_call: TRBJ1-4; d_call: NA; cdr3_aa: CASSSYGGPRAEKLFF; cdr3_nt: TGTGCCAGCAGCTCCTACGGCGGGCCGAGAGCCGAAAAACTGTTTTTT
clone_size: NA; v_call: TRBV6-2/TRBV6-3; j_call: TRBJ2-3; d_call: NA; cdr3_aa: CASSYLYREATDTQYF; cdr3_nt: TGTGCCAGCAGTTACCTGTACAGGGAGGCCACAGATACGCAGTATTTT
clone_size: NA; v_call: TRBV7-2; j_call: TRBJ2-3; d_call: TRBD2; cdr3_aa: CASSPTSGATDTQYF; cdr3_nt: TGTGCCAGCAGCCCTACTAGCGGGGCCACAGATACGCAGTATTTT
clone_size: NA; v_call: TRBV7-2; j_call: TRBJ1-4; d_call: NA; cdr3_aa: CASSLFAENEKLFF; cdr3_nt: TGTGCCAGCAGCTTATTCGCGGAAAATGAAAAACTGTTTTTT
clone_size: few; v_call: TRBV6-5; j_call: TRBJ2-5; d_call: TRBD2; cdr3_aa: CASSSFAGTSGGAEETQYF; cdr3_nt: TGTGCCAGCAGTTCGTTCGCCGGGACTAGCGGGGGGGCTGAAGAGACCCAGTACTTC
clone_size: few; v_call: TRBV5-1; j_call: TRBJ2-7; d_call: NA; cdr3_aa: CASSLGSREQYF; cdr3_nt: TGCGCCAGCAGCTTGGGGTCGAGGGAGCAGTACTTC
clone_size: many; v_call: TRBV4-1; j_call: TRBJ2-4; d_call: NA; cdr3_aa: CASSHAPGRRRGNIQYF; cdr3_nt: TGCGCCAGCAGCCATGCTCCAGGGCGCCGCCGGGGAAACATTCAGTACTTC
clone_size: many; v_call: TRBV5-1; j_call: TRBJ2-1; d_call: NA; cdr3_aa: CASSPTGGQEGNEQFF; cdr3_nt: TGCGCCAGCAGCCCGACCGGGGGCCAAGAAGGGAATGAGCAGTTCTTC
clone_size: NA; v_call: TRBV12-5; j_call: TRBJ1-5; d_call: NA; cdr3_aa: CASAPIQATNQPQHF; cdr3_nt: TGTGCTAGTGCCCCAATTCAGGCTACAAATCAGCCCCAGCATTTT
clone_size: NA; v_call: TRBV7-6; j_call: TRBJ2-3; d_call: NA; cdr3_aa: CASSLLGFSSTDTQYF; cdr3_nt: TGTGCCAGCAGCTTATTAGGCTTCTCTAGCACAGATACGCAGTATTTT
clone_size: NA; v_call: TRBV7-2; j_call: TRBJ1-5; d_call: NA; cdr3_aa: CASSLEWGHQPQHF; cdr3_nt: TGTGCCAGCAGCTTAGAGTGGGGCCATCAGCCCCAGCATTTT
clone_size: NA; v_call: TRBV7-9; j_call: TRBJ1-4; d_call: TRBD1; cdr3_aa: CASSRQGGTNEKLFF; cdr3_nt: TGTGCCAGCAGCAGACAGGGAGGAACTAATGAAAAACTGTTTTTT
clone_size: few; v_call: TRBV6-5; j_call: TRBJ1-1; d_call: NA; cdr3_aa: CASSPGVYTEAFF; cdr3_nt: TGTGCCAGCAGCCCCGGGGTGTACACTGAAGCTTTCTTT
clone_size: few; v_call: TRBV7-9; j_call: TRBJ2-5; d_call: NA; cdr3_aa: CASRFGGGEETQYF; cdr3_nt: TGTGCCAGCAGGTTCGGTGGGGGTGAGGAGACCCAGTACTTC
clone_size: NA; v_call: TRBV3-1; j_call: TRBJ2-1; d_call: NA; cdr3_aa: CASRQGGVSYNEQFF; cdr3_nt: TGTGCCAGCCGGCAGGGCGGGGTCTCCTACAATGAGCAGTTCTTC
clone_size: NA; v_call: TRBV4-3; j_call: TRBJ1-2; d_call: NA; cdr3_aa: CASSQGPLSGGYTF; cdr3_nt: TGCGCCAGCAGCCAAGGCCCTTTGTCGGGAGGCTACACCTTC
clone_size: NA; v_call: TRBV12-3/TRBV12-4; j_call: TRBJ2-5; d_call: NA; cdr3_aa: CASTPSPDFKETQYF; cdr3_nt: TGTGCCAGCACCCCATCGCCCGACTTCAAAGAGACCCAGTACTTC
clone_size: NA; v_call: TRBV6-2/TRBV6-3; j_call: TRBJ1-2; d_call: NA; cdr3_aa: CASSGRQGFYGYTF; cdr3_nt: TGTGCCAGCAGCGGACGCCAGGGTTTCTATGGCTACACCTTC
clone_size: few; v_call: TRBV27; j_call: TRBJ1-6; d_call: TRBD1; cdr3_aa: CASSLWGQTLSPLHF; cdr3_nt: TGTGCCAGCAGTTTATGGGGACAGACCCTTTCACCCCTCCACTTT
clone_size: NA; v_call: TRBV3-2; j_call: TRBJ2-5; d_call: NA; cdr3_aa: CASSQIGTSRPPETQYF; cdr3_nt: TGTGCCAGCAGCCAGATTGGGACTAGCAGGCCCCCAGAGACCCAGTACTTC
clone_size: few; v_call: TRBV19; j_call: TRBJ1-2; d_call: TRBD1; cdr3_aa: CASLSRDSYGYTF; cdr3_nt: TGTGCCAGTCTTTCGAGGGACAGTTATGGCTACACCTTC
clone_size: NA; v_call: TRBV24-1; j_call: TRBJ2-5; d_call: TRBD2; cdr3_aa: CATSDPGDYKETQYF; cdr3_nt: TGTGCCACCAGTGATCCCGGGGACTATAAAGAGACCCAGTACTTC
clone_size: NA; v_call: TRBV5-6; j_call: TRBJ1-1; d_call: NA; cdr3_aa: CASSPGPYGMNTEAFF; cdr3_nt: TGTGCCAGCAGTCCGGGACCCTACGGCATGAACACTGAAGCTTTCTTT
clone_size: few; v_call: TRBV6-1; j_call: TRBJ2-5; d_call: NA; cdr3_aa: CASLLTGRAETQYF; cdr3_nt: TGTGCCAGCCTACTGACAGGGAGGGCGGAGACCCAGTACTTC
clone_size: NA; v_call: TRBV7-9; j_call: TRBJ2-1; d_call: NA; cdr3_aa: CASSRSGTPYNEQFF; cdr3_nt: TGTGCCAGCAGCCGGTCCGGGACTCCTTACAATGAGCAGTTCTTC
clone_size: NA; v_call: TRBV7-8; j_call: TRBJ1-1; d_call: NA; cdr3_aa: CASSFSRSESNTEAFF; cdr3_nt: TGTGCCAGCAGCTTTTCGAGGAGTGAGTCGAACACTGAAGCTTTCTTT
clone_size: few; v_call: TRBV20-1; j_call: TRBJ1-6; d_call: NA; cdr3_aa: CSARAGAYNSPLHF; cdr3_nt: TGCAGTGCTAGGGCGGGAGCCTATAATTCACCCCTCCACTTT
clone_size: many; v_call: TRBV5-1; j_call: TRBJ2-4; d_call: TRBD2; cdr3_aa: CASSTTGEGLNIQYF; cdr3_nt: TGCGCCAGCAGCACTACGGGGGAGGGGCTGAACATTCAGTACTTC
clone_size: many; v_call: TRBV5-1; j_call: TRBJ2-5; d_call: NA; cdr3_aa: CASSLGRTKETQYF; cdr3_nt: TGCGCCAGCAGCTTGGGGAGGACGAAAGAGACCCAGTACTTC
clone_size: NA; v_call: TRBV6-2/TRBV6-3; j_call: TRBJ2-3; d_call: TRBD2; cdr3_aa: CATDPAGPTDTQYF; cdr3_nt: TGTGCCACCGACCCAGCGGGGCCCACAGATACGCAGTATTTT
clone_size: NA; v_call: TRBV28; j_call: TRBJ1-2; d_call: NA; cdr3_aa: CASSISRYGYTF; cdr3_nt: TGTGCCAGCAGCATTTCCCGGTATGGCTACACCTTC
clone_size: few; v_call: TRBV5-1; j_call: TRBJ1-5; d_call: NA; cdr3_aa: CASSLEGFQPQHF; cdr3_nt: TGCGCCAGCAGCTTGGAAGGTTTTCAGCCCCAGCATTTT
clone_size: few; v_call: TRBV25-1; j_call: TRBJ2-3; d_call: NA; cdr3_aa: CASSDLGAAGDTQYF; cdr3_nt: TGTGCCAGCAGTGATCTAGGGGCGGCGGGGGATACGCAGTATTTT
clone_size: NA; v_call: TRBV24-1; j_call: TRBJ2-2; d_call: TRBD1; cdr3_aa: CATSDRTGGRTGELFF; cdr3_nt: TGTGCCACCAGTGATAGGACAGGGGGCCGGACCGGGGAGCTGTTTTTT
clone_size: few; v_call: TRBV18; j_call: TRBJ2-7; d_call: TRBD1; cdr3_aa: CASSSPTGGRPYEQYF; cdr3_nt: TGTGCCAGCTCATCTCCGACAGGGGGAAGGCCCTACGAGCAGTACTTC
clone_size: NA; v_call: TRBV27; j_call: TRBJ2-7; d_call: NA; cdr3_aa: CASSASGSEQYF; cdr3_nt: TGTGCCAGCAGTGCATCAGGGAGCGAGCAGTACTTC
clone_size: many; v_call: TRBV4-1; j_call: TRBJ2-3; d_call: TRBD2; cdr3_aa: CASSQVRGSTDTQYF; cdr3_nt: TGCGCCAGCAGCCAAGTGCGGGGGAGCACAGATACGCAGTATTTT
clone_size: NA; v_call: TRBV7-9; j_call: TRBJ2-5; d_call: NA; cdr3_aa: CASSSKRTVGDEETQYF; cdr3_nt: TGTGCCAGCAGCTCGAAAAGAACTGTCGGAGATGAAGAGACCCAGTACTTC